The next 24 T cell receptor beta chains were all read from a single sample in a study of shared clonotypes between healthy human individuals. Produced via immunoSEQ multiplex PCR; TCRdb's table is partial and in-frame only. The sample lists 2.5 million or so clones; roughly nine tenths were seen once. The sequencing input was naive CD4+ T cells sorted from blood. Subset specified: CD45RA+ positively selected. These receptors were collected from a young man in good health.

The chain is built from TRBV6-4 and TRBJ2-5, with 12 bases aligning to TRBD1. V shed 2 bases, J shed 5 bases, and the junction held 9 bases outside the gene matches. Germline values: CDR1 MRHNA, CDR2 SNTAGT. The CDR3 contains 17 residues. For the CDR3, the DNA is TGTGCCAGCAGTGACCCCGGGGACAGGGGGCCCATGGAGACCCAGTACTTC. Protein: CASSDPGDRGPMETQYF.

This chain joins TRBV14 and TRBJ1-4, with D unclear. The CDR3 spans 15 residues. V lost 2 bases, J lost 0 bases, and 7 bases lay in between. CDR1 and CDR2 (germline): SGHDN, FVKESK. The chain's CDR3 is CASSQPGTTNEKLFF. CDR3 DNA: TGTGCCAGCAGCCAACCGGGCACAACTAATGAAAAACTGTTTTTT. The variable domain in full, with the rest retrieved from reference TRBV14 and TRBJ1-4, is EAGVTQFPSHSVIEKGQTVTLRCDPISGHDNLYWYRRVMGKEIKFLLHFVKESKQDESGMPNNRFLAERTGGTYSTLKVQPAELEDSGVYFCASSQPGTTNEKLFFGSGTQLSVL.

This sequence joins TRBV6-1 and TRBJ1-6, with D unclear. The CDR3 contains 15 residues. V lost 1 base, J lost 4 bases, and 8 bases lay in between. Germline V gene data show CDR1 as MNHNS and CDR2 as SASEGT. CDR3 DNA: TGTGCCAGCAGTGAAGGACGGATATATAATTCACCCCTCCACTTT. Residues: CASSEGRIYNSPLHF.

In regard to this clone: At one of its ends the junction is not consistent with the germline gene, which may arise from a read error. V and J are TRBV5-6 and TRBJ2-2; a weak D match, TRBD2 (6 bases). This CDR3 contains 15 residues. Germline V gene sequence: CDR1 SGHDT, CDR2 YYEEEE. The CDR3 here is CASKIGSRNPGELFF. The CDR3 DNA sequence: TGTGCCAGCAAGATCGGGAGCAGGAACCCCGGGGAGCTGTTTTTT.

In its sample, this clone was seen a few times. Other DNA variants within this sample encode the same CDR3. This chain links TRBV5-1 with TRBJ1-5; tentatively, D is TRBD1 (5 bases). The CDR3 has 14 amino acids. V was cut by 2 bases and J by 3 bases, with 9 bases left in between. Germline CDR1 SGHRS, CDR2 YFSETQ. The CDR3 loop is CASSLDSYNQPQHF. CDR3 nucleotides: TGCGCCAGCAGCTTAGACAGTTACAATCAGCCCCAGCATTTT. Full variable domain (remainder filled in from reference TRBV5-1 and TRBJ1-5): KAGVTQTPRYLIKTRGQQVTLSCSPISGHRSVSWYQQTPGQGLQFLFEYFSETQRNKGNFPGRFSGRQFSNSRSEMNVSTLELGDSALYLCASSLDSYNQPQHFGDGTRLSIL.

The chain has TRBV2 and TRBJ1-1, with TRBD1 matching over 11 bases. The CDR3 has 15 residues. V trimming: 7 bases; J trimming: 4 bases; junction bases outside the gene matches: 8. Germline values: CDR1 SNHLY, CDR2 FYNNEI. This CDR3 is CASTGDRGVGTEAFF. The CDR3 region has the DNA TGTGCCAGCACCGGGGACAGGGGGGTCGGCACTGAAGCTTTCTTT.

The genes are TRBV6-1 and TRBJ2-1; D possibly matches TRBD1 or TRBD2 (8 bases each). Germline V CDR1 and CDR2: MNHNS, SASEGT. V lost 8 bases, J lost 12 bases, and 26 bases lay in between. This CDR3 has 15 residues. In nucleotides, the CDR3 is TGTGCCAGCGGTAGCGGGACAGGTCCCTATCCCGGGCAGTTCTTC. Amino acids: CASGSGTGPYPGQFF.

The chain combines TRBV18 with TRBJ2-7, with 10 bases aligning to TRBD1. J lost 6 bases, V lost 0 bases, and 8 bases had no gene match. There are 16 residues in the CDR3. The V gene's germline CDR1 is KGHSH and CDR2 LQKENI. The CDR3 DNA reads as TGTGCCAGCTCACCACCGACAGGGGGCGTTCCTCGCGAGCAGTACTTC. Translation: CASSPPTGGVPREQYF.

This rearrangement joins TRBV5-1 to TRBJ2-3; D may be TRBD1 or TRBD2 (5 bases each). The CDR3 has 16 amino acids. Germline assignment: CDR1 SGHRS and CDR2 YFSETQ. The germline V and J ends were trimmed by 4 bases and 3 bases, with 18 bases remaining between them. The CDR3 DNA reads as TGCGCCAGCAGCCCGGGGCGAAATTTTAAAACAGATACGCAGTATTTT. It translates to CASSPGRNFKTDTQYF.

This chain uses TRBV4-3 with TRBJ1-4, with D unclear. The V end lost 1 base, the J end lost 0 bases, and 6 bases lay between the germline ends. The CDR3 is 15 amino acids. Per germline, CDR1 LGHNA and CDR2 YSLEER. The chain's CDR3 is CASSQGHATNEKLFF. For the CDR3, the DNA is TGCGCCAGCAGCCAAGGACACGCAACTAATGAAAAACTGTTTTTT.

About this clone: Other DNA sequences in the same sample also yield this CDR3. CDR3 in amino acids: CASSRGTDSYEQYF. DNA of the CDR3: TGTGCCAGCTCACGGGGGACGGATTCCTACGAGCAGTACTTC. The chain links TRBV18 to TRBJ2-7, with D perhaps being TRBD1 or TRBD2 (5 bases each). V lost 4 bases, J lost 1 base, and 11 bases lay in between. This CDR3 has 14 residues. Germline V CDR1 and CDR2: KGHSH, LQKENI.

This clone is a singleton in its sample. The V call is TRBV4-2, the J call TRBJ2-3, with D possibly called TRBD1 or TRBD2 (5 bases each). This CDR3 contains 15 residues. Looked up from germline, CDR1 is LGHNA and CDR2 is YNFKEQ. V was shortened by 2 bases and J by 2 bases, with 11 bases between the two germline ends. DNA for the CDR3: TGTGCCAGCAGCCAACGGGGCAGCATCACAGATACGCAGTATTTT. This translates into CASSQRGSITDTQYF.

This clone was picked up a small number of times. The sample holds other DNA sequences that translate to the same CDR3. The chain employs TRBV27 and TRBJ2-5; 7 bases align to TRBD2. V lost 2 bases to trimming and J lost 4 bases; unmatched junction nucleotides: 1. Germline CDR1 is MNHEY and CDR2 is SMNVEV (reference sequence). CDR3 size: 13 residues. The CDR3 is CASSLGGGETQYF. CDR3 DNA sequence: TGTGCCAGCAGTTTAGGGGGGGGAGAGACCCAGTACTTC.

The CDR3 nucleotides are TGTGCCAGCAGCGCCTTTGGGGACAGGGTGGGAGAGCAGTACTTC. Protein product: CASSAFGDRVGEQYF. This rearrangement joins TRBV2 to TRBJ2-7, with 9 bases identical to TRBD1. The ends lost 6 bases at V and 7 bases at J; junction bases unmatched: 13. The CDR3 covers 15 residues. In germline, CDR1 is SNHLY, CDR2 FYNNEI.

This sequence joins TRBV5-1 and TRBJ2-2, with 8 bases matching TRBD1. Trimming cost V 2 bases and J 1 base; bases outside gene matches: 4. Germline CDR1 and CDR2: SGHRS and YFSETQ. This CDR3 has 16 residues. CDR3 DNA sequence: TGCGCCAGCAGCTTAGACAGGGGCAAGAACACCGGGGAGCTGTTTTTT. This sequence encodes CASSLDRGKNTGELFF.

This sequence joins TRBV10-3 and TRBJ2-5; TRBD2 matches 12 bases. V shed 5 bases and J 3 bases; nucleotides not matched to a gene: 7. This CDR3 spans 16 amino acids. Germline values: CDR1 ENHRY, CDR2 SYGVKD. The DNA for the CDR3 is TGTGCCATCAGTACGACTAGCGGGGGCCAAAAAGAGACCCAGTACTTC. Its translation is CAISTTSGGQKETQYF.

This chain joins TRBV7-2 and TRBJ2-1; tentatively, D is TRBD1 (6 bases). There are 12 residues in the CDR3. The germline CDR1 and CDR2 sequences are SGHTA and FQGNSA. Trimming removed 3 bases from V and 10 bases from J, with 10 bases in between. The CDR3 sequence: CASSFNREEQFF. The CDR3 DNA sequence: TGTGCCAGCAGCTTCAACAGGGAGGAGCAGTTCTTC.

The chain carries TRBV6-1 and TRBJ1-2, with TRBD1 as a possible D gene (5 bases). V lost 4 bases and J 7 bases, leaving 16 bases between the germline ends. CDR3 length: 14 residues. Germline lookup yields CDR1 MNHNS and CDR2 SASEGT. The CDR3 region is CASSGQGGGVGYTF. CDR3 DNA sequence: TGTGCCAGCAGTGGCCAGGGTGGAGGAGTTGGCTACACCTTC.

The gene calls are TRBV29-1 and TRBJ2-5; D possibly corresponds to TRBD1 (6 bases). V shed 7 bases and J shed 5 bases, with 11 bases lying between them. The CDR3 runs 11 residues. Germline V gene data show CDR1 as SQVTM and CDR2 as ANQGSEA. Written as DNA, the CDR3 is TGCAGCGCGCCCCAGGGGGAGACCCAGTACTTC. This encodes CSAPQGETQYF.

The chain links TRBV2 to TRBJ2-3; 10 bases are a match to TRBD2. Germline V gene data show CDR1 as SNHLY and CDR2 as FYNNEI. With V trimmed by 8 bases and J by 5 bases, 13 bases remained unmatched. The CDR3 has 16 residues. The CDR3 DNA reads as TGTGCCAGCGGGAGTCAGCGGGAGGGCCCGGAAGATACGCAGTATTTT. This encodes CASGSQREGPEDTQYF.

This clone was counted once. A much larger clone lies one base from this, so it may be a read error. The sample holds other DNA sequences that translate to the same CDR3. The chain links TRBV5-1 to TRBJ1-1, with a tentative D call TRBD1 (6 bases). The CDR3 is made up of 14 amino acids. Germline assignment: CDR1 SGHRS and CDR2 YFSETQ. V was clipped by 0 bases and J by 1 base, with 7 bases between them. This CDR3 reads CASSLAQGNTEAFF. In DNA form, the CDR3 reads TGCGCCAGCAGCTTGGCACAGGGGAACACTGAAGCTTTCTTT.

The chain joins TRBV5-1 to TRBJ2-5; D remains unclear. Germline-derived CDR1 and CDR2 are SGHRS and YFSETQ. This CDR3 is 14 amino acids long. With 0 bases removed from V and 5 bases from J, the gap between germline ends came to 11 bases. The CDR3 loop reads CASSLGTPGETQYF. CDR3 nucleotide sequence: TGCGCCAGCAGCTTGGGTACTCCTGGGGAGACCCAGTACTTC.

This clone was found a few times. This chain connects TRBV2 to TRBJ1-2; D unclear. The CDR3 loop spans 12 amino acids. V gave up 3 bases and J gave up 8 bases, with 10 bases separating them. Germline values: CDR1 SNHLY, CDR2 FYNNEI. CDR3 sequence (DNA): TGTGCCAGCAGTGATCTGCTGATGGGCTACACCTTC. It codes for CASSDLLMGYTF.

The chain links TRBV5-1 to TRBJ2-3, with 7 positions matching TRBD2. CDR1 SGHRS and CDR2 YFSETQ come from the germline V gene. The ends lost 4 bases at V and 1 base at J; junction bases unmatched: 6. CDR3 size: 15 residues. The CDR3 region is CASSRLAFRTDTQYF. Here the CDR3 DNA reads TGCGCCAGCAGCCGACTAGCCTTCCGCACAGATACGCAGTATTTT. Based on the CDR3 plus reference TRBV5-1 and TRBJ2-3, the full variable domain is KAGVTQTPRYLIKTRGQQVTLSCSPISGHRSVSWYQQTPGQGLQFLFEYFSETQRNKGNFPGRFSGRQFSNSRSEMNVSTLELGDSALYLCASSRLAFRTDTQYFGPGTRLTVL.